This T cell receptor (beta chain) was observed in a study of T cell responses to AZD1222 COVID-19 vaccine. Doses given second, at about 4 or about 12 weeks, were pooled. The CDR3 has 13 residues. Germline loops: CDR1 SNHLY, CDR2 FYNNEI. Profiled with immunoSEQ multiplex PCR; TCRdb holds only in-frame clones, not every one. The sample carries over 150,000 clones, roughly 88% recorded once. Concerning this clone itself: Antigen: not known. Mismatch with germline at one junction end may stem from a read error.

Overall study findings and caveats: Most donors were white British, females outnumbered males, and clonal diversity was possibly underestimated. Spike-specific TCR repertoires showed rising breadth and depth after two AZD1222 doses.

The V and J genes are TRBV2 and TRBJ2-1; TRBD2 agrees at 8 bases. This receptor was taken from an adult who received the AZD1222 COVID-19 vaccine. This sample comprised peripheral blood, obtained 28 days after the second AZD1222 dose. This chain's CDR3 is CASAGTSNNEQFF. The DNA for the CDR3 is TGTGCCTCAGCCGGGACTAGTAACAACGAGCAGTTCTTC. The full variable domain, in which reference TRBV2 and TRBJ2-1 provide the parts outside the CDR3, is EPEVTQTPSHQVTQMGQEVILRCVPISNHLYFYWYRQILGQKVEFLVSFYNNEISEKSEIFDDQFSVERPDGSNFTLKIRSTKLEDSAMYFCASAGTSNNEQFFGPGTRLTVL.